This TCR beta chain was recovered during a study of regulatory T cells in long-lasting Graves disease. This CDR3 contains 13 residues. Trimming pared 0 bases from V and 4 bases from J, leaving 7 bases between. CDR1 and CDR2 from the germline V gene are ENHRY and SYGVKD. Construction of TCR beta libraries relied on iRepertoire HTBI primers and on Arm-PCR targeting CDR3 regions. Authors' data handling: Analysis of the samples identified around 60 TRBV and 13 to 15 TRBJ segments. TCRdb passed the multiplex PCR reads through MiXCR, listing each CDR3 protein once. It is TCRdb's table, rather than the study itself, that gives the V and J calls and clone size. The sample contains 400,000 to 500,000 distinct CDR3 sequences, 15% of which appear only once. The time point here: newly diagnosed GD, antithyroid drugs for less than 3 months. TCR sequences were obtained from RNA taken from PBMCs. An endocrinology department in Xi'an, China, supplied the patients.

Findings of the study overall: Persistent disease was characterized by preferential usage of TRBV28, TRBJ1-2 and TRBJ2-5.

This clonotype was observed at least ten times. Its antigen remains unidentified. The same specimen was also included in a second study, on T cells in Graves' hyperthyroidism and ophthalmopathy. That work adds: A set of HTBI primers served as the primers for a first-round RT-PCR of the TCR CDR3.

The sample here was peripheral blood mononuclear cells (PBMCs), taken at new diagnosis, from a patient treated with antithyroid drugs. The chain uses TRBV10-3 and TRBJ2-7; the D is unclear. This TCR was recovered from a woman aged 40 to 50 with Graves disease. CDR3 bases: TGTGCCATCAGTGAGTCGACTCGATACGAGCAGTACTTC. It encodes CAISESTRYEQYF.